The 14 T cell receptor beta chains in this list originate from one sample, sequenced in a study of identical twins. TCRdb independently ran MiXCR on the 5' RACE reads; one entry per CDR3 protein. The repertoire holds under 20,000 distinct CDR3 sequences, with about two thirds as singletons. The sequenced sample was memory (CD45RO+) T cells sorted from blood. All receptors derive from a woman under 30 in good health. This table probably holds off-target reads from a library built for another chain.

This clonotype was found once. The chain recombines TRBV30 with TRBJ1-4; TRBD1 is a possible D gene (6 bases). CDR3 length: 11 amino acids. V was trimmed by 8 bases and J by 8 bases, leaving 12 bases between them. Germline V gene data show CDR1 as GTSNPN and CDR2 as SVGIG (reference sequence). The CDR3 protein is CAGGQREKLFF. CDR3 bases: TGTGCCGGGGGACAACGGGAAAAACTGTTTTTT.

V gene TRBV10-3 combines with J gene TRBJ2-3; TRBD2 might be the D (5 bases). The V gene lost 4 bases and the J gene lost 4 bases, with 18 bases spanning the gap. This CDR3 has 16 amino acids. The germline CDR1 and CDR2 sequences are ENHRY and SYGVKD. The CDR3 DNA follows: TGTGCCATCAGTGTAGGTGTCGGTCGGGGATCAGATACGCAGTATTTT. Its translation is CAISVGVGRGSDTQYF.

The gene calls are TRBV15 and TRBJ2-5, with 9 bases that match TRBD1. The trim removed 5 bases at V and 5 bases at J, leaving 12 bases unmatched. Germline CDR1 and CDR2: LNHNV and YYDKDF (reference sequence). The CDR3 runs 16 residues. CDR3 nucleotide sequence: TGTGCCACCAGCGAGCCACAGGGGGCGACCCGGGAGACCCAGTACTTC. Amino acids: CATSEPQGATRETQYF.

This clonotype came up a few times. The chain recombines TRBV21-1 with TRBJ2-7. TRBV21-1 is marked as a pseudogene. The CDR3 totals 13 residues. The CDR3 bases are TGTGCCAGCAGCAGGAACAGTTTCTACGAGCAGTACTTC. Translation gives CASSRNSFYEQYF.

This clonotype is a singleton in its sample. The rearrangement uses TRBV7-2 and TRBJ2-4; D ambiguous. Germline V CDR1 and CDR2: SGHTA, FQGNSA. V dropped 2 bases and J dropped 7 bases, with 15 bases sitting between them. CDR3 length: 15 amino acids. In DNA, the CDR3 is TGTGCCAGCAGCTTATCCTCTGTCCATGTGAACATTCAGTACTTC. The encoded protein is CASSLSSVHVNIQYF.

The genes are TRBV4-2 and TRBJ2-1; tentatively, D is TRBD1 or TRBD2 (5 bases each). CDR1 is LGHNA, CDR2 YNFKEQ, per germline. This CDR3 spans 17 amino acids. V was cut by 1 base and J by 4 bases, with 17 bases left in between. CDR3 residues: CASSQVSRQGPYNEQFF. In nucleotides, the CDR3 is TGTGCCAGCAGCCAAGTCAGCCGGCAGGGACCGTACAATGAGCAGTTCTTC.

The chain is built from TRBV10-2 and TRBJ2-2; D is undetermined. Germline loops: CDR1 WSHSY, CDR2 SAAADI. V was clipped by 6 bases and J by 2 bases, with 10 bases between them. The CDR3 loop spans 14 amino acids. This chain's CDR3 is CASRRGLNTGELFF. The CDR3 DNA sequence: TGCGCCAGCAGGAGAGGTCTAAACACCGGGGAGCTGTTTTTT.

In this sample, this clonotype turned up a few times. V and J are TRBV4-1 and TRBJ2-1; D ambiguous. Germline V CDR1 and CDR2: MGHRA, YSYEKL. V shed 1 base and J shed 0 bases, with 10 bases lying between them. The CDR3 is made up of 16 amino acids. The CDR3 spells CASSQGLFSSYNEQFF. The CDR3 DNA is TGCGCCAGCAGCCAAGGTCTTTTCAGCTCCTACAATGAGCAGTTCTTC.

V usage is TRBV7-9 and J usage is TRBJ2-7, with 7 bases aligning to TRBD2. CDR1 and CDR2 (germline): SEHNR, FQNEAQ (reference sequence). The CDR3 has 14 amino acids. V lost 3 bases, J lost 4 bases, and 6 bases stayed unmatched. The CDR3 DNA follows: TGTGCCAGCAGCTTGGGGCGGGAGCGGTACGAGCAGTACTTC. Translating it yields CASSLGRERYEQYF.

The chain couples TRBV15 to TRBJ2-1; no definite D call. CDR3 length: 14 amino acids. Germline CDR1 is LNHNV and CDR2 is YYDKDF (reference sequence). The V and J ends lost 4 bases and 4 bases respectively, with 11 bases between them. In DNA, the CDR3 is TGTGCCACCAGCATCCCGGCGCTATACAATGAGCAGTTCTTC. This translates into CATSIPALYNEQFF.

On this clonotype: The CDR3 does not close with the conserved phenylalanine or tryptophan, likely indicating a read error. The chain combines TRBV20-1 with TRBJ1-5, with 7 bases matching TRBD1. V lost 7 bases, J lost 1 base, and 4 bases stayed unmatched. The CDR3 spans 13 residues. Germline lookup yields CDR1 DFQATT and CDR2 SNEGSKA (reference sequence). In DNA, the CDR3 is TGCAGTGTCACGGGACAGAGCAATCAGCCCCAGCATTCT. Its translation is CSVTGQSNQPQHS.

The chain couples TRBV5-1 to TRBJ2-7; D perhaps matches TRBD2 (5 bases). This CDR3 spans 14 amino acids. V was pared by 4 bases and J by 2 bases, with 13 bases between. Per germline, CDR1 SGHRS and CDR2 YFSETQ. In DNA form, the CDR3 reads TGCGCCAGCAGCGAAAGGGAGTCGACCTACGAGCAGTACTTC. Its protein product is CASSERESTYEQYF.

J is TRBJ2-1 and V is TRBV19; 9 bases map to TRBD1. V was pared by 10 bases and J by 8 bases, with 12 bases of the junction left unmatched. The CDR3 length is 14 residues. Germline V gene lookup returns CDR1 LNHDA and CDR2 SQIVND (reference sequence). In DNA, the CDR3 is TGTGCCACCTATTCAGGGACAGGGAGGCATGAGCAGTTCTTC. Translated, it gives CATYSGTGRHEQFF.

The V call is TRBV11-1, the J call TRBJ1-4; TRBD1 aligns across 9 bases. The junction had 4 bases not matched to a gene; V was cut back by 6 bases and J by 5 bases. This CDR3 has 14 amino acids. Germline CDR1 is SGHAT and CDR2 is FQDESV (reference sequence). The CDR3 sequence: CASSFGTGNEKLFF. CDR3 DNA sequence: TGTGCCAGCAGTTTCGGGACAGGGAATGAAAAACTGTTTTTT.